The sequence of this T cell receptor beta chain was determined in a study of a mutant IDH1 vaccine in newly diagnosed glioma. This CDR3 has 13 amino acids. V was trimmed by 1 base and J by 6 bases, leaving 7 bases between them. The germline V gene encodes CDR1 SGHDN and CDR2 FVKESK. In regard to this clone: The antigen is not known.

The time point: week 23, last vaccination. A single vaccine dose contained 300 ug of mutant IDH1 20-mer peptide, and topical imiquimod was used with it. The data were produced by immunoSEQ multiplex PCR, yet TCRdb's version contains in-frame clones alone and is incomplete. Counted here are 30,000 to 40,000 clones, roughly 80% occurring once; the ten biggest clones make up 4% to 6%. This receptor was identified in a man aged 35 to 55 with glioma. This specimen was PBMCs, taken from a glioma patient whose treatment included an IDH1 peptide vaccine. The chain recombines TRBV14 with TRBJ2-4; D is unclear. CDR3: CASSQGFPNIQYF. CDR3 DNA sequence: TGTGCCAGCAGCCAAGGGTTCCCAAACATTCAGTACTTC.